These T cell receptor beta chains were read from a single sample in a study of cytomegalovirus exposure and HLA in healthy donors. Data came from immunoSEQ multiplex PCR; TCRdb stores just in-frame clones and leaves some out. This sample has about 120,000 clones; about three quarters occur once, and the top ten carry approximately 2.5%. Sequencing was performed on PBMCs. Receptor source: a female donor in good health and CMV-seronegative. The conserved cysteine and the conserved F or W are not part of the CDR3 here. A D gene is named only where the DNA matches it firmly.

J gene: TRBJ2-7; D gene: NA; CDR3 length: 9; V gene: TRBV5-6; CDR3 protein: ASSFQYEQY
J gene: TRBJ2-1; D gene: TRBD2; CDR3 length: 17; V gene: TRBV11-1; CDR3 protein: ASSSSLAGGSRSYNEQF
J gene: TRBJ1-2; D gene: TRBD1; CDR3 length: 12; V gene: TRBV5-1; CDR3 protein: ASRTGQANYGYT
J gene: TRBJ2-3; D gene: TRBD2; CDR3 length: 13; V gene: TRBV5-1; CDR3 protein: ASSFGTIGTDTQY
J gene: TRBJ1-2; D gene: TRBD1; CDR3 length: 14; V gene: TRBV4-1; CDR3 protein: ASSLETGTGHYGYT
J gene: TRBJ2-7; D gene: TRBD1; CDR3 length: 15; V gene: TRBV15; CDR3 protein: ATSRYRAGQGAYEQY
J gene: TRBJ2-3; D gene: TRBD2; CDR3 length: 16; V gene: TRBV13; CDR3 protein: ASSSSGTSGGITDTQY
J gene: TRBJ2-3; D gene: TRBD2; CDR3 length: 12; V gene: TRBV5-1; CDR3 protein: ASSSGGITDTQY
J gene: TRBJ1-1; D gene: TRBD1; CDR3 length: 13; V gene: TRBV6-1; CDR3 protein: ASTTQGLMNTEAF
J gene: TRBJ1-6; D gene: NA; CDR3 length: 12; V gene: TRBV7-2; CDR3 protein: ASSFSSYNSPLH
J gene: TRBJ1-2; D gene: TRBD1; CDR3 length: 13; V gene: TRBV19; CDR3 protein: ASRPGTGGDYGYT
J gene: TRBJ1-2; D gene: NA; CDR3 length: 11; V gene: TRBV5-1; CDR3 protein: ASSLVQRDGYT
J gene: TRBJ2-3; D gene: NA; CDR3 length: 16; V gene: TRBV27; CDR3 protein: ASSSPTGGVKGPDTQY
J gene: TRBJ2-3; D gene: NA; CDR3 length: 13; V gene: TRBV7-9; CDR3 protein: ASTFRVFGTDTQY
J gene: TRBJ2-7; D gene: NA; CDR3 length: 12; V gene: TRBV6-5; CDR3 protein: ASKRQTRTYEQY
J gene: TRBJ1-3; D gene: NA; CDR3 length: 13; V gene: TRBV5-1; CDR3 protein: ASSPRTASGNTIY